This is a list of T cell receptor beta chains from one sample in a study of siplizumab effects on memory and regulatory T cells. The assay was immunoSEQ multiplex PCR, and TCRdb's table has in-frame clones only and misses some. The sample records fewer than 120,000 clones, roughly 92% being singletons. Sequencing input: CD4+ T cells sorted from blood. The source of these receptors is a human donor in good health. Each CDR3 is given with its conserved first and last residue. Fields, in order: J gene, clone size, D gene, V gene, CDR3 protein, CDR3 DNA. D genes are given only for firm matches. Where a row states a size, it is once, few, many or the class of an expanded clone; other rows omit it.

J: TRBJ2-4; size: -; D: TRBD1; V: TRBV14; CDR3: CASRGTGTKNIQYF; DNA: TGTGCCAGCAGGGGGACAGGGACCAAAAACATTCAGTACTTC
J: TRBJ1-1; size: -; D: -; V: TRBV6-1; CDR3: CASSERGAFF; DNA: TGTGCCAGCAGCGAGCGGGGGGCTTTCTTT
J: TRBJ2-2; size: -; D: -; V: TRBV5-6; CDR3: CASSSGRVFGELFF; DNA: TGTGCCAGCAGCTCGGGGCGGGTATTCGGGGAGCTGTTTTTT
J: TRBJ2-1; size: once; D: -; V: TRBV6-1; CDR3: CASIRGGALPGEQFF; DNA: TGTGCCAGCATCAGAGGGGGGGCGCTCCCCGGTGAGCAGTTCTTC
J: TRBJ1-1; size: once; D: -; V: TRBV7-9; CDR3: CASSLAQTGNTEAFF; DNA: TGTGCCAGCAGCTTAGCACAGACGGGAAACACTGAAGCTTTCTTT
J: TRBJ2-2; size: -; D: TRBD2; V: TRBV4-1; CDR3: CASSPGRASGESGMNTGELFF; DNA: TGCGCCAGCAGCCCAGGAAGGGCTAGCGGGGAGTCTGGGATGAACACCGGGGAGCTGTTTTTT
J: TRBJ2-3; size: -; D: TRBD2; V: TRBV7-8; CDR3: CASSPEGRGTDTQYF; DNA: TGTGCCAGCAGCCCGGAGGGGCGGGGGACAGATACGCAGTATTTT
J: TRBJ1-2; size: few; D: -; V: TRBV9; CDR3: CASGADYGYTF; DNA: TGTGCCAGCGGGGCGGACTATGGCTACACCTTC
J: TRBJ1-3; size: -; D: -; V: TRBV30; CDR3: CAWSVPGAFTGNTIYF; DNA: TGTGCCTGGAGTGTACCGGGGGCTTTTACTGGAAACACCATATATTTT
J: TRBJ1-1; size: -; D: TRBD1; V: TRBV4-1; CDR3: CASSLGPDRVEAFF; DNA: TGCGCCAGCAGCCTCGGACCGGACAGGGTTGAAGCTTTCTTT
J: TRBJ2-7; size: -; D: TRBD1; V: TRBV6-1; CDR3: CASSERTGSYEQYF; DNA: TGTGCCAGCAGTGAACGGACAGGTTCCTACGAGCAGTACTTC
J: TRBJ1-2; size: -; D: TRBD1; V: TRBV28; CDR3: CASSSTGEGSRGYTF; DNA: TGTGCCAGCAGTAGCACAGGGGAAGGGTCGCGCGGCTACACCTTC
J: TRBJ1-1; size: -; D: -; V: TRBV5-1; CDR3: CASSPALGSTEAFF; DNA: TGCGCCAGCAGCCCGGCTCTAGGGAGCACTGAAGCTTTCTTT
J: TRBJ2-7; size: -; D: TRBD1; V: TRBV6-1; CDR3: CASNSNTGTGRFQYF; DNA: TGTGCCAGCAATTCGAACACCGGGACAGGGAGATTTCAGTACTTC
J: TRBJ1-6; size: once; D: -; V: TRBV6-1; CDR3: CASSGGPESPLHF; DNA: TGTGCCAGCAGTGGGGGACCCGAATCACCCCTCCACTTT
J: TRBJ1-1; size: -; D: -; V: TRBV7-3; CDR3: CASSSPDRLNTEAFF; DNA: TGTGCCAGCAGCTCCCCCGACAGACTAAACACTGAAGCTTTCTTT
J: TRBJ2-1; size: -; D: TRBD2; V: TRBV25-1; CDR3: CASSDYGLAGLGEFF; DNA: TGTGCCAGCAGTGACTACGGACTAGCGGGGTTAGGGGAGTTCTTC
J: TRBJ1-1; size: -; D: -; V: TRBV7-8; CDR3: CASSLAGEGMNTEAFF; DNA: TGTGCCAGCAGCTTAGCGGGCGAGGGGATGAACACTGAAGCTTTCTTT
J: TRBJ1-5; size: -; D: TRBD1; V: TRBV2; CDR3: CASRMGQGFYPQHF; DNA: TGTGCCAGCAGGATGGGACAGGGGTTTTATCCCCAGCATTTT
J: TRBJ1-2; size: -; D: -; V: TRBV29-1; CDR3: CSVTFSNYGYTF; DNA: TGCAGCGTCACCTTTTCTAACTATGGCTACACCTTC
J: TRBJ2-1; size: -; D: -; V: TRBV14; CDR3: CASSPLRGSGHSYNEQFF; DNA: TGTGCCAGCAGCCCCCTCCGGGGAAGCGGACACTCCTACAATGAGCAGTTCTTC
J: TRBJ1-1; size: -; D: -; V: TRBV4-2; CDR3: CASSQDLGASSTEAFF; DNA: TGTGCCAGCAGCCAAGATCTCGGGGCCTCCAGCACTGAAGCTTTCTTT